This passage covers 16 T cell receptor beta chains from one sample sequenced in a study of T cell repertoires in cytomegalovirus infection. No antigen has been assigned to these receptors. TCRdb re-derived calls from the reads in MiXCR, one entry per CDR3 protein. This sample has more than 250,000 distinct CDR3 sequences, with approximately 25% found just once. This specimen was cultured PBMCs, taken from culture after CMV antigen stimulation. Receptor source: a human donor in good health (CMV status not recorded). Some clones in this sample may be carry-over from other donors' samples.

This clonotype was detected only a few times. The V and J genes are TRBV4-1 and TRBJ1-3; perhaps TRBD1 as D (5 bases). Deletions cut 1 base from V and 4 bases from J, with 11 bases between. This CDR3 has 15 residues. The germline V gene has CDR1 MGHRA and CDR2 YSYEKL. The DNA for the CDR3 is TGCGCCAGCAGCCAAGCCAGGGCTGGAGGAAACACCATATATTTT. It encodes CASSQARAGGNTIYF.

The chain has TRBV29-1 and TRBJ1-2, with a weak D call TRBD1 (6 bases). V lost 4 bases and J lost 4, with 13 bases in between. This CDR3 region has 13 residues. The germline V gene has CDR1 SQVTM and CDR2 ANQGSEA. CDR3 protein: CSVVGGPVYGYTF. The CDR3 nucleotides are TGCAGCGTTGTCGGGGGGCCCGTCTATGGCTACACCTTC. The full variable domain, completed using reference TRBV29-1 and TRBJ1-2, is SAVISQKPSRDICQRGTSLTIQCQVDSQVTMMFWYRQQPGQSLTLIATANQGSEATYESGFVIDKFPISRPNLTFSTLTVSNMSPEDSSIYLCSVVGGPVYGYTFGSGTRLTVV.

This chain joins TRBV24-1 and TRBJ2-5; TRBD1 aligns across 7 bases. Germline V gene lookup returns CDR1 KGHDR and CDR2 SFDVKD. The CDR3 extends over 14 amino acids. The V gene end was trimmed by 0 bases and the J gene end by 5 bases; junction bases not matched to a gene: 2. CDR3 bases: TGTGCCACCAGTGATTTGGACAGGGACGAGACCCAGTACTTC. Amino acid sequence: CATSDLDRDETQYF.

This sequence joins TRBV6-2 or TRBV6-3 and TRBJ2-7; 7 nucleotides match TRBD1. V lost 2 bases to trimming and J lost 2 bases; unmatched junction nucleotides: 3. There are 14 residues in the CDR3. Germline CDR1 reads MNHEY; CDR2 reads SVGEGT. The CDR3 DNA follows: TGTGCCAGCAGTTACCACAGGGGCACCTACGAGCAGTACTTC. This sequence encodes CASSYHRGTYEQYF.

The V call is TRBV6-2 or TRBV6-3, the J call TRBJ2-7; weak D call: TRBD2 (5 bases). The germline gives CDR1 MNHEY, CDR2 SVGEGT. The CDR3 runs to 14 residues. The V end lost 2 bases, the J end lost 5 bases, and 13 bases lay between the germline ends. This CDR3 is CASSYRGFGDEQYF. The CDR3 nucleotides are TGTGCCAGCAGTTACAGAGGGTTCGGGGACGAGCAGTACTTC.

In DNA, the CDR3 is TGCGCCAGCAGCCAACGCTGGCTGGGTAGCGGTCGCACAGATACGCAGTATTTT. It codes for CASSQRWLGSGRTDTQYF. This chain connects TRBV4-3 to TRBJ2-3; D is possibly TRBD2 (6 bases). V dropped 2 bases and J dropped 1 base, with 19 bases sitting between them. The CDR3 extends over 18 amino acids. CDR1 is LGHNA and CDR2 is YSLEER in the germline V gene.

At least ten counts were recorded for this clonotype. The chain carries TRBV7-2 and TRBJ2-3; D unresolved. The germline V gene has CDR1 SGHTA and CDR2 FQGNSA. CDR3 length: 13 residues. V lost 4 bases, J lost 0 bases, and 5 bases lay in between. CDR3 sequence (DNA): TGTGCCAGCAGCTCCGCGAGCACAGATACGCAGTATTTT. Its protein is CASSSASTDTQYF.

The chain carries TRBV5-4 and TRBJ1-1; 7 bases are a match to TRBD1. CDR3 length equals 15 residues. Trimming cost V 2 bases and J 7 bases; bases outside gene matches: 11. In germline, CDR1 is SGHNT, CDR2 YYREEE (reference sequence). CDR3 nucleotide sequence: TGTGCCAGCAGCTTTAAACGGACAGGAGGATATGAAGCTTTCTTT. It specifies CASSFKRTGGYEAFF.

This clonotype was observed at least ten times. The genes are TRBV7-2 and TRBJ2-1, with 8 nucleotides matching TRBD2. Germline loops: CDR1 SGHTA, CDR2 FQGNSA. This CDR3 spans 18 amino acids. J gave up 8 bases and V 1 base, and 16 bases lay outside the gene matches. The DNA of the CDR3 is TGTGCCAGCAGCTTAGTGCCGTCACTAGCGGCCCAGGGAGATGAGCAGTTCTTC. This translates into CASSLVPSLAAQGDEQFF.

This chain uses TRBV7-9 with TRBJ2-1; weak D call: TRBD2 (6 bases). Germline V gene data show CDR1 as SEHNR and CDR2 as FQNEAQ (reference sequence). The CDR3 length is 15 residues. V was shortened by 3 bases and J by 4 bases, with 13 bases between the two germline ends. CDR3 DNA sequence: TGTGCCAGCAGCTTGGATACTAGCTGGTACAATGAGCAGTTCTTC. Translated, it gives CASSLDTSWYNEQFF.

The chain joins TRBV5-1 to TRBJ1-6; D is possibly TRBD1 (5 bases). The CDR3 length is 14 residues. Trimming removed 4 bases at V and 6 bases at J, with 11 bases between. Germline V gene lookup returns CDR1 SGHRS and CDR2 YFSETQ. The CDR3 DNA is TGCGCCAGCAGCGGGGGGACTACTAATTCACCCCTCCACTTT. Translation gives CASSGGTTNSPLHF.

CDR3 in amino acids: CASSLGGQSYNEQFF. As DNA, the CDR3 is TGTGCCAGCAGCTTGGGGGGTCAATCCTACAATGAGCAGTTCTTC. The chain employs TRBV5-4 and TRBJ2-1; D unresolved. V was cut by 0 bases and J by 1 base, with 8 bases left in between. The CDR3 has 15 amino acids. Germline assignment: CDR1 SGHNT and CDR2 YYREEE (reference sequence).

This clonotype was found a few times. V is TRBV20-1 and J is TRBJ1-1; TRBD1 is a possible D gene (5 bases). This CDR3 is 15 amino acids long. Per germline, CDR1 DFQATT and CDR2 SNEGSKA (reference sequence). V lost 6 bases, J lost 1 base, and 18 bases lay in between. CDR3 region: CSAKRPGTQNTEAFF. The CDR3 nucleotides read TGCAGTGCGAAGAGACCCGGGACCCAGAACACTGAAGCTTTCTTT.

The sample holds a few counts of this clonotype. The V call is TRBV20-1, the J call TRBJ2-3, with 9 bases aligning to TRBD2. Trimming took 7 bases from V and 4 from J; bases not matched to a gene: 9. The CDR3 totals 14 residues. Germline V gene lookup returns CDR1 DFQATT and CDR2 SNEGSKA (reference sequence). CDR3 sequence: CSVLREGRADTQYF. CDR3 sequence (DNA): TGCAGTGTATTGCGGGAGGGCCGTGCAGATACGCAGTATTTT.

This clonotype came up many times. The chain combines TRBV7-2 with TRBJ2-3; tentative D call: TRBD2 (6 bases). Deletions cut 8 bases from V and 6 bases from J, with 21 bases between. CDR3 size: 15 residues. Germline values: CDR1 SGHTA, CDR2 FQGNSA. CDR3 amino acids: CASQPSGGTLDTQYF. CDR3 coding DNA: TGTGCCAGCCAACCCTCCGGCGGGACCTTGGATACGCAGTATTTT.

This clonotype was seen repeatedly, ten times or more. The CDR3 coding sequence is TGTGCCAGCAGCTTAGGCCCAGCGGGACCGACGACGAGCTCCTACAATGAGCAGTTCTTC. Residues: CASSLGPAGPTTSSYNEQFF. This rearrangement joins TRBV7-3 to TRBJ2-1; 7 positions agree with TRBD2. J was trimmed by 0 bases and V by 2 bases; bases with no gene match: 16. The germline gives CDR1 SGHTA, CDR2 FQGTGA. The CDR3 has 20 residues.